Below, one T cell receptor (beta chain) is given with its context. Antigen specificity is unknown. The data belong to a study of CD8 T cells in ankylosing spondylitis. Findings and caveats of the study: Earlier literature documents some of the motif variants in reactive arthritis synovial fluid and blood. Clones linked with disease were CD8+ and fairly uncommon in the peripheral blood. According to the report, clones linked to the disease were significantly enriched in matched synovial fluid samples taken from ankylosing spondylitis patients.

For TCR beta, libraries came from quantitative 5'-RACE with molecular barcodes. Each CDR3 protein gets one entry after TCRdb re-called the 5' RACE reads with MiXCR. The sample has under 450,000 distinct CDR3 sequences, 20% seen once. Trimming took 6 bases from V and 8 from J, leaving 19 bases between them. Germline V gives CDR1 MRHNA, CDR2 SNTAGT. CDR3 size: 14 residues. The receptor was isolated from a male donor with ankylosing spondylitis or in good health (not recorded which). The rearrangement joins TRBV6-4 to TRBJ1-2; D unresolved. Sequences were obtained from blood, either unsorted or a sorted T cell fraction (not recorded which). CDR3 coding DNA: TGTGCCAGCAGGACCTACACCCTGGTAGTGGGCTACACCTTC. As protein: CASRTYTLVVGYTF.